This passage covers 23 T cell receptor beta chains from one sample sequenced in a study of shared clonotypes between healthy human individuals. The repertoire was sequenced with immunoSEQ multiplex PCR; TCRdb's copy has only in-frame clones and lacks some. The data hold about 1.5 million clones, with roughly 96% observed a single time. Sequencing was done on a sample of naive CD4+ T cells sorted from blood. The subset denotes: CD45RA+ positively selected. These receptors all come from a man under 40 in good health.

The V gene is TRBV6-1, the J gene TRBJ2-5; 8 bases align to TRBD1. Germline V CDR1 and CDR2: MNHNS, SASEGT. The V and J ends lost 10 bases and 5 bases, in that order; junction bases with no gene match: 15. This CDR3 is 15 amino acids long. The CDR3 DNA reads as TGTGCCACCTACGGACAGGGTGGCCCAGTCGAGACCCAGTACTTC. This sequence encodes CATYGQGGPVETQYF.

This sequence joins TRBV29-1 and TRBJ2-7; D unclear. The germline V and J ends were trimmed by 7 bases and 6 bases, with 13 bases remaining between them. The CDR3 contains 11 residues. The germline CDR1 and CDR2 sequences are SQVTM and ANQGSEA. The CDR3 nucleotides read TGCAGCGCCGAAGATGTAGCCGAGCAGTACTTC. This sequence encodes CSAEDVAEQYF.

The rearrangement joins TRBV5-6 to TRBJ1-5; no clear D gene. The V gene's germline CDR1 is SGHDT and CDR2 YYEEEE. Trimming took off 1 base at V and 1 base at J, with 9 bases between the two ends. This CDR3 region has 15 residues. The CDR3 is CASSLMGRSNQPQHF. The DNA of the CDR3 is TGTGCCAGCAGCTTGATGGGGAGAAGCAATCAGCCCCAGCATTTT.

This clone was seen only once. The genes are TRBV27 and TRBJ2-7; 7 nucleotides agree with TRBD1. The CDR3 has 15 amino acids. The V segment lost 5 bases and the J segment 4 bases; nucleotides outside the gene matches: 11. Per the germline V gene, CDR1 is MNHEY and CDR2 is SMNVEV (reference sequence). The CDR3 is CASSPRGLLNYEQYF. CDR3 DNA sequence: TGTGCCAGCAGTCCGAGGGGGCTTCTCAATTACGAGCAGTACTTC.

The V gene is TRBV5-1, the J gene TRBJ2-1; possible D gene TRBD1, 6 bases. CDR3 length: 15 amino acids. The germline V gene encodes CDR1 SGHRS and CDR2 YFSETQ. V lost 4 bases to trimming and J lost 6 bases, with 17 bases between them. The DNA of the CDR3 is TGCGCCAGCAGCCCCTCTGGGGGCCGGGTCAATGAGCAGTTCTTC. It encodes CASSPSGGRVNEQFF. Using reference TRBV5-1 and TRBJ2-1 for the parts outside the CDR3, the full variable domain is KAGVTQTPRYLIKTRGQQVTLSCSPISGHRSVSWYQQTPGQGLQFLFEYFSETQRNKGNFPGRFSGRQFSNSRSEMNVSTLELGDSALYLCASSPSGGRVNEQFFGPGTRLTVL.

This chain connects TRBV20-1 to TRBJ1-2; D is ambiguous. V shed 0 bases and J shed 8 bases, with 4 bases lying between them. CDR3 length: 10 amino acids. In germline, CDR1 is DFQATT, CDR2 SNEGSKA (reference sequence). The CDR3 loop is CSARDRGYTF. The CDR3 bases are TGCAGTGCTAGAGACCGCGGCTACACCTTC.

Note on this clone: The same CDR3 also results from other DNA sequences found in this sample. The chain links TRBV6-5 to TRBJ1-4; D is unresolved. Deletions cut 0 bases from V and 2 bases from J, with 4 bases between. Germline CDR1 is MNHEY and CDR2 is SVGAGI. CDR3 length: 14 amino acids. CDR3 region: CASSYSGTNEKLFF. Written as DNA, the CDR3 is TGTGCCAGCAGTTACTCTGGGACTAATGAAAAACTGTTTTTT.

This chain links TRBV6-1 with TRBJ2-3, with D perhaps matching TRBD2 (5 bases). With 6 bases removed from V and 1 base from J, the gap between germline ends came to 14 bases. Per germline, CDR1 MNHNS and CDR2 SASEGT. CDR3 length: 15 residues. The CDR3 region is CASSTGKEGTDTQYF. For the CDR3, the DNA is TGTGCCAGCAGCACCGGGAAGGAAGGCACAGATACGCAGTATTTT.

The chain has TRBV5-4 and TRBJ2-7; D tentatively fits TRBD1 or TRBD2 (5 bases each). The V and J ends lost 2 bases and 4 bases respectively, with 13 bases between them. Germline loops: CDR1 SGHNT, CDR2 YYREEE (reference sequence). This CDR3 region has 14 residues. CDR3 in amino acids: CASSFTGTRYEQYF. In DNA, the CDR3 is TGTGCCAGCAGCTTTACCGGGACGAGATACGAGCAGTACTTC.

The J gene is TRBJ2-1, the V gene TRBV28; tentative D call: TRBD2 (5 bases). The CDR3 sequence is 17 residues long. CDR1 MDHEN and CDR2 SYDVKM come from the germline V gene. V was clipped by 3 bases and J by 8 bases, with 23 bases between them. CDR3 sequence: CASSFVRAAAVGDEQFF. The CDR3 nucleotides are TGTGCCAGCAGTTTTGTCCGTGCAGCGGCAGTTGGAGATGAGCAGTTCTTC.

The rearrangement uses TRBV18 and TRBJ2-2, with D possibly matching TRBD2 (5 bases). Germline V gene sequence: CDR1 KGHSH, CDR2 LQKENI. There are 17 residues in the CDR3. V dropped 3 bases and J dropped 4 bases, with 18 bases sitting between them. CDR3 nucleotide sequence: TGTGCCAGCTCACCTAGTCGTTATGGGGAGTCCACCGGGGAGCTGTTTTTT. Amino acid sequence: CASSPSRYGESTGELFF.

V usage is TRBV25-1 and J usage is TRBJ2-2, with TRBD1 as a possible D gene (6 bases). In germline, CDR1 is MGHDK, CDR2 SYGVNS. V dropped 4 bases and J dropped 7 bases, with 13 bases sitting between them. The CDR3 totals 14 residues. The CDR3 reads CASSGRQGSGELFF. The CDR3 region has the DNA TGTGCCAGCAGTGGCCGTCAGGGGAGCGGGGAGCTGTTTTTT.

As to this clone: The junction and the germline gene differ at one end; a read error may be behind it. The chain couples TRBV7-9 to TRBJ1-2; 11 positions agree with TRBD1. The germline gives CDR1 SEHNR, CDR2 FQNEAQ (reference sequence). The length of the CDR3 is 11 residues. CDR3 sequence: CRTGGLKGYTF. The CDR3 nucleotides are TGCCGGACAGGGGGCCTGAAGGGCTACACCTTC.

The chain recombines TRBV29-1 with TRBJ1-1; D might be TRBD1 (6 bases). V lost 3 bases and J lost 4, with 18 bases in between. Germline V gives CDR1 SQVTM, CDR2 ANQGSEA. The CDR3 is made up of 15 amino acids. CDR3 sequence reads: CSVDRVGGHGTEAFF. Written as DNA, the CDR3 is TGCAGCGTTGACCGCGTTGGGGGGCACGGCACTGAAGCTTTCTTT.

The gene calls are TRBV18 and TRBJ1-2; maybe TRBD1 (5 bases). Between the trimmed V and J ends, which lost 3 bases and 4 bases, there was a span of 12 bases. Germline V gene lookup returns CDR1 KGHSH and CDR2 LQKENI. This CDR3 region has 14 residues. The CDR3 region is CASSPFRASYGYTF. Here the CDR3 DNA reads TGTGCCAGCTCACCTTTCAGGGCGAGCTATGGCTACACCTTC.

CDR3 amino acids: CASRGREETQYF. Here the CDR3 DNA reads TGTGCCAGCAGGGGACGGGAAGAGACCCAGTACTTC. The chain employs TRBV2 and TRBJ2-5; tentatively, D is TRBD1 or TRBD2 (5 bases each). The V and J ends lost 6 bases and 3 bases respectively, with 8 bases between them. The CDR3 extends over 12 amino acids. The germline V gene encodes CDR1 SNHLY and CDR2 FYNNEI.

This chain uses TRBV28 with TRBJ1-2; no clear D. This CDR3 region has 13 residues. Per the germline V gene, CDR1 is MDHEN and CDR2 is SYDVKM. The ends were cut back, 5 bases at V and 3 bases at J, with 10 bases in the middle. DNA for the CDR3: TGTGCCAGCAGTCCTTTGGGCCACTATGGCTACACCTTC. This codes for CASSPLGHYGYTF.

The chain has TRBV5-6 and TRBJ2-1; 8 bases align to TRBD2. Looked up from germline, CDR1 is SGHDT and CDR2 is YYEEEE. With 2 bases clipped from V and 3 bases from J, the junction kept 16 bases outside the gene matches. The CDR3 extends over 19 amino acids. Here the CDR3 reads CASSLQGHQRGLGYNEQFF. Here the CDR3 DNA reads TGTGCCAGCAGCTTACAGGGTCATCAGCGGGGACTAGGCTACAATGAGCAGTTCTTC.

The chain carries TRBV19 and TRBJ2-1; TRBD2 might be the D (6 bases). Trimming removed 5 bases from V and 5 bases from J, with 13 bases in between. The germline V gene encodes CDR1 LNHDA and CDR2 SQIVND (reference sequence). The CDR3 is 14 residues long. The CDR3 region is CASSPGTRNNEQFF. CDR3 coding DNA: TGTGCCAGTAGTCCCGGGACTCGGAACAATGAGCAGTTCTTC.

The rearrangement uses TRBV7-2 and TRBJ1-1; D not resolved. The CDR3 length is 12 residues. V was trimmed by 7 bases and J by 8 bases, leaving 14 bases between them. Germline CDR1 SGHTA, CDR2 FQGNSA. In DNA form, the CDR3 reads TGTGCCAGCACCATTATTCGCGGAGAAGCTTTCTTT. This gives the protein CASTIIRGEAFF.

The rearrangement joins TRBV7-8 to TRBJ2-5, with D hard to call. Trimming left V 5 bases short and J 4 bases short, with 14 bases between. Germline V lookup: CDR1 SGHVS, CDR2 FQNEAQ. The CDR3 is 14 amino acids. The DNA of the CDR3 is TGTGCCAGCAGCCACTACGCACGTCTAGAGACCCAGTACTTC. Translated, it gives CASSHYARLETQYF.

The chain recombines TRBV6-5 with TRBJ1-1; D gene uncertain. The CDR3 is 15 residues long. The V end lost 2 bases, the J end lost 0 bases, and 10 bases lay between the germline ends. Germline V CDR1 and CDR2: MNHEY, SVGAGI. CDR3 in DNA: TGTGCCAGCAGTTACAGGCGGAGCCTGAACACTGAAGCTTTCTTT. Protein product: CASSYRRSLNTEAFF.

This chain links TRBV10-3 with TRBJ1-5; no definite D call. V was cut by 7 bases and J by 3 bases, with 10 bases left in between. Germline loops: CDR1 ENHRY, CDR2 SYGVKD. The CDR3 has 13 residues. The CDR3, as DNA: TGTGCCATCACGGGCAGTATCAATCAGCCCCAGCATTTT. Amino acid sequence: CAITGSINQPQHF.